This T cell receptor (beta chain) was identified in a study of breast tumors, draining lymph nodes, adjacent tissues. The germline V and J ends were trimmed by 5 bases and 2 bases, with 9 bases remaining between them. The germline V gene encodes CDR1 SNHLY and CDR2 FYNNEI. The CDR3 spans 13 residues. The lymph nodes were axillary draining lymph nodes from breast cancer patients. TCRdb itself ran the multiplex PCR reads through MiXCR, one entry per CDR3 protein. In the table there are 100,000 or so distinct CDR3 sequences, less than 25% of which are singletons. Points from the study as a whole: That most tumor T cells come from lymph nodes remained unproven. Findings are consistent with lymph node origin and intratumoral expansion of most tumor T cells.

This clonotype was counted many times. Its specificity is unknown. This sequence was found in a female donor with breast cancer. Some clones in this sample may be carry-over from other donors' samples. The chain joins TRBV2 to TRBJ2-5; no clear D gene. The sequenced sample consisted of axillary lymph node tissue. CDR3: CASSYQVQETQYF. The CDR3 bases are TGTGCCAGCAGTTACCAGGTTCAAGAGACCCAGTACTTC. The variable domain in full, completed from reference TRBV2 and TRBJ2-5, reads EPEVTQTPSHQVTQMGQEVILRCVPISNHLYFYWYRQILGQKVEFLVSFYNNEISEKSEIFDDQFSVERPDGSNFTLKIRSTKLEDSAMYFCASSYQVQETQYFGPGTRLLVL.